This TCR beta chain was captured by sequencing in a study of glioma-infiltrating T cells after dendritic cell vaccination. Study-wide context: Treatment, given 2003 to 2012, was autologous tumor lysate-pulsed dendritic cell vaccination. Broader study findings: Higher TCR clonality did not directly relate to longer survival. Complete blood and tumor specimen sets were limited to few patients.

This clone was recorded a few times. Its antigen is not identified. TCRdb's copy holds only in-frame clones and misses some; the assay was immunoSEQ multiplex PCR. The repertoire holds roughly 100,000 clones, with 81% as singletons. None of the glioblastoma patients had an isocitrate dehydrogenase mutation. CDR3 length equals 15 residues. Trimming removed 7 bases from V and 7 bases from J; junction bases left unmatched: 9. The germline V gene has CDR1 GTSNPN and CDR2 SVGIG (reference sequence). The clonotype was recovered from a human donor with glioblastoma. The V gene is TRBV30, the J gene TRBJ2-2, with 13 bases lining up with TRBD2. Sequenced here: blood, sampled before dendritic cell vaccination. In nucleotides, the CDR3 is TGTGCCTCCGAACTAGCGGGGGGGCCGGGCGGGGAGCTGTTTTTT. Protein: CASELAGGPGGELFF.